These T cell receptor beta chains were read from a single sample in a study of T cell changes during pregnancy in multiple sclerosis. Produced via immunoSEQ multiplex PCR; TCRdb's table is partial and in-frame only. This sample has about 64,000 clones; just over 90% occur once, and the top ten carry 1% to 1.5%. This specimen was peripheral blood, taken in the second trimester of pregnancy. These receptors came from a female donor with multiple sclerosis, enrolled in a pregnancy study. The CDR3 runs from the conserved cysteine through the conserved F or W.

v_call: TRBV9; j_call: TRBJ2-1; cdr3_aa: CASSVQLAGGQNEQFF
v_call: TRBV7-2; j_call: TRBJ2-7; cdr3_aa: CASSLAPGWTLYEQYF
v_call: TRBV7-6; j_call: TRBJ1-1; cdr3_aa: CASSSSLRSEAFF
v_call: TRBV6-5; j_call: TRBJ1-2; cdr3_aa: CASSSPYRTANYGYTF
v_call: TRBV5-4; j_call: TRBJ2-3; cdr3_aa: CASRRTGGKDTQYF
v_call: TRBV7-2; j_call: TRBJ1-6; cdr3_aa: CASSLYRGGQDSPLHF
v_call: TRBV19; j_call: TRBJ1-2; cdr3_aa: CASTRNRDSSYGYTF
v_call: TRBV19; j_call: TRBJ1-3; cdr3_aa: CASSRTFFGSGNTIYF
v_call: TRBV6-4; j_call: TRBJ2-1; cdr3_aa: CASSVGNNEQFF
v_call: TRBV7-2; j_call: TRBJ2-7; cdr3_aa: CASSLFPGYYEQYF
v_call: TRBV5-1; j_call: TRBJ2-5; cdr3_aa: CASSGTGTSLETQYF
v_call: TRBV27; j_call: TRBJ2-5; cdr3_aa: CASSHRGSSETQYF
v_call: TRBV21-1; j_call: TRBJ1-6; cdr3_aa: CASSKVGRTEENSPLHF
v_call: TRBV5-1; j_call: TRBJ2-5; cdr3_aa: CASSSPLGLQETQYF
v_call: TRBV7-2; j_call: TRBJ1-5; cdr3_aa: CASSYRGQGQPQHF
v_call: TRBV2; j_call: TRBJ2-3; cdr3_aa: CASSTGGSTQYF
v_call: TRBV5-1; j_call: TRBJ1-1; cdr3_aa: CASSLEPGLNTEAFF
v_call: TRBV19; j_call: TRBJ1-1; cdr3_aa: CASSQGNTEAFF
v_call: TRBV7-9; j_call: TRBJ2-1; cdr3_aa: CASSLLAGGYNEQFF
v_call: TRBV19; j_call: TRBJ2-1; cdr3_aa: CASRSGGSSYNEQFF
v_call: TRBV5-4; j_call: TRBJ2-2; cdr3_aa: CASSQGLAGGLDTGELFF
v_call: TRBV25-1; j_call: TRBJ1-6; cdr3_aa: CASSAETGRNSPLHF
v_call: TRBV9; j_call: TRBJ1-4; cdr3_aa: CASSAGGGLPGEKLFF
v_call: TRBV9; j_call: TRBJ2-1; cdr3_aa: CASSVAAGSYNEQFF
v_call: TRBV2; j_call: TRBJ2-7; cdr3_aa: CATHRGTGAADEQYF
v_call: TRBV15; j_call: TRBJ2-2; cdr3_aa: CATSAGGKNTGELFF
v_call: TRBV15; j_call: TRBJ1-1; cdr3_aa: CATSKSGARGYTEAFF
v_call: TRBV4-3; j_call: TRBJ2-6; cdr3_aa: CASSQEGPGGAGANVLTF
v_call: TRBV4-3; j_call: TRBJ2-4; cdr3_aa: CASSQGYRESDIQYF
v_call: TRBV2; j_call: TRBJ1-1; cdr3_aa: CASRLEAEAFF
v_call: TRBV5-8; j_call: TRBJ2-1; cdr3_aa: CASSLFGQLLNEQFF
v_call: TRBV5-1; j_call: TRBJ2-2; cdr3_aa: CASWEAGLNTGELFF
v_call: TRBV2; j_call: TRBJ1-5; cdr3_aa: CASNWKGASNQPQHF
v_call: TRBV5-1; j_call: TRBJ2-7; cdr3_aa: CASSPYGTGSYEQYF
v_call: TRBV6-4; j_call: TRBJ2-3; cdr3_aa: CASSEAAGATYTQYF
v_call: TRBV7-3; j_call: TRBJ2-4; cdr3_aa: CASSHGQGDIQYF
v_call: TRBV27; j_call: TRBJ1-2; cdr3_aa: CASSFGQERYGYTF
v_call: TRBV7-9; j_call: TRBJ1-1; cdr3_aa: CASRLAQGGGEAFF
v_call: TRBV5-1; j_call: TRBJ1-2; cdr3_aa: CASSVQGVYGYTF
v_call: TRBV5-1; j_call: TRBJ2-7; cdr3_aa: CASSLGDSRAGYEQYF
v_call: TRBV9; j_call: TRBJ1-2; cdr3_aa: CASSAAGGVYGYTF
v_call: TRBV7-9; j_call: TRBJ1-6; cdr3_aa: CASSFRGGPLHF
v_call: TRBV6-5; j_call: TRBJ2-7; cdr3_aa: CASSYRQLSYEQYF
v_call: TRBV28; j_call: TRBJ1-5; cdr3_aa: CASRQGLQPQHF
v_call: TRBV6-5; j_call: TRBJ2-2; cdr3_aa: CASRPSGGASGELFF
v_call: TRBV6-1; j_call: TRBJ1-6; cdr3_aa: CASNYIRGENSPLHF
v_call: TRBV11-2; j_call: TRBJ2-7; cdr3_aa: CASSLVSPPGYSYEQYF
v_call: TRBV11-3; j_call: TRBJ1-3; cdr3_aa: CASSLTQANTIYF
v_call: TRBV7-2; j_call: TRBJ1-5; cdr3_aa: CASSLRTGRNQPQHF
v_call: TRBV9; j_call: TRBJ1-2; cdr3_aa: CASSGLRGGNYGYTF